The present T cell receptor beta chain was sequenced within a study of blood T cell repertoires in COVID-19 (dated by TCRdb to about 2020). At the level of the whole study: The collaborator samples originated in the United States, Italy and Spain and spanned the acute and convalescent phases of COVID-19. The material from the prospective study consisted of cDNA or gDNA derived from T cells, B-cell-depleted T cells, or PBMCs. Subjects who had been exposed to COVID-19, were actively infected with it, or had recovered from it provided the deeply sampled blood TCRbeta repertoires that made up the dataset. The repertoires were released in a freely available public database meant as a resource for research on the immune response to SARS-CoV-2. Samples were obtained from the ongoing ImmuneRACE study (first 160 participants) and from 950 to 1,500 subjects provided by 6 global collaborators. Nearly every sample came with metadata listing a de-identified subject ID, COVID-19 status, age in years and sex. Where available, HLA class I and class II types were obtained from metadata supplied by the sample provider rather than from assay-based typing. The investigation overall reported the following: The quantity of clinical and demographic metadata differed by source and by participant and was supplied without curation.

The immunoSEQ Assay, a bias-controlled multiplex PCR, was used to amplify TCRbeta CDR3 regions from genomic DNA. Turning to the authors' computational methods: Within the assay, amplification of reference gene primers was used to estimate how many nucleated cells each sample contained. To quantify the absolute abundance of each unique TCRbeta CDR3 rearrangement, sequence reads were collapsed and filtered. Productive Simpson clonality was computed per sample as the square root of Simpson's diversity index over productive rearrangements. TCRdb re-hosts the immuneACCESS table, in-frame sequences only. Its copies lack some clones; in the studies checked, an unresolved V gene accounts for under half of them, and the cause for the rest is not known. The V and J calls and clone size come from that table; D and trimming were worked out from the DNA. The sample contains about 310,000 clones, around nine tenths of them found a single time. The top ten hold 1% of the sample.

A word on this clone: The antigen it recognizes is unknown. No base quality information exists; no much larger clone differs at one position.

Collaborating institutions collected whole blood in K2EDTA tubes following their own protocols. For TCRbeta analysis, collaborator samples were shipped as frozen whole blood, as isolated PBMCs, or as DNA extracted from either sample type. Sequencing was carried out using peripheral blood. This clonotype originated in a man aged 50 to 59 with active or convalescent COVID-19.

CDR3 protein: CATSDNSKVSYEQYF. DNA sequence: TGTGCCACCAGTGATAATAGTAAAGTCTCCTACGAGCAGTACTTC. Here the chain combines TRBV24-1 and TRBJ2-7; the D segment cannot be called with confidence. The germline ends are 11 bases apart after V is trimmed by 3 bases and J by 0 bases. CDR1 is given as KGHDR and CDR2 as SFDVKD, both from the germline V gene. The CDR3 runs 15 amino acids, cysteine and phenylalanine included. The read is trimmed to its CDR3 DNA, 45 bases read in frame from base 1.